These 32 T cell receptor beta chains originate from one sample sequenced in a study of blood T cell repertoires in COVID-19. The repertoire was sequenced with immunoSEQ multiplex PCR; TCRdb's copy has only in-frame clones and lacks some. Found here are 90,000 or so clones, about nine tenths of them singletons; the top ten hold 3% to 4%. The sequenced sample consisted of peripheral blood. The receptors come from a woman in her seventies with acute or convalescent COVID-19.

The rearrangement joins TRBV6-1 to TRBJ1-2, with a weak D call TRBD1 (6 bases). This CDR3 comprises 16 residues. CDR1 and CDR2 (germline): MNHNS, SASEGT. The V end lost 3 bases, the J end lost 0 bases, and 14 bases lay between the germline ends. The CDR3 sequence is CASSEYWTATNYGYTF. In DNA form, the CDR3 reads TGTGCCAGCAGTGAGTATTGGACAGCTACTAACTATGGCTACACCTTC.

This clone came up once. V and J are TRBV27 and TRBJ1-1; unclear D gene. The V and J ends lost 4 bases and 11 bases respectively, with 8 bases between them. Germline loops: CDR1 MNHEY, CDR2 SMNVEV (reference sequence). CDR3 length: 10 residues. CDR3 sequence (DNA): TGTGCCAGCAGTTCTATAGAGGCTTTCTTT. Its translation is CASSSIEAFF.

J is TRBJ2-5 and V is TRBV7-6; D perhaps matches TRBD2 (6 bases). The V end lost 1 base, the J end lost 6 bases, and 15 bases lay between the germline ends. From germline, CDR1 is SGHVS and CDR2 FNYEAQ. CDR3 length equals 15 residues. The CDR3 DNA sequence: TGTGCCAGCAGCTTAGTGGCGGGAAGCGGAAAGACCCAGTACTTC. This encodes CASSLVAGSGKTQYF.

The rearrangement uses TRBV18 and TRBJ2-2; 8 positions agree with TRBD1. Trimming at V came to 3 bases and at J to 6 bases, leaving 3 bases not matched to a gene. The CDR3 consists of 14 residues. Germline assignment: CDR1 KGHSH and CDR2 LQKENI. In DNA, the CDR3 is TGTGCCAGCTCACCCGGACAGGGCCCCGGGGAGCTGTTTTTT. This translates into CASSPGQGPGELFF.

Written as DNA, the CDR3 is TGTGCCAGCAGTGAAAACACAGGGGGGAATCAGCCCCAGCATTTT. The encoded protein is CASSENTGGNQPQHF. The chain links TRBV6-1 to TRBJ1-5; 8 bases are shared with TRBD1. Germline V gene data show CDR1 as MNHNS and CDR2 as SASEGT. The J segment lost 4 bases and the V segment lost 2 bases, leaving 4 bases of the junction unmatched. The CDR3 contains 15 residues.

This clone came up once. V gene TRBV30 combines with J gene TRBJ1-5; possibly TRBD1 for D (6 bases). This CDR3 spans 14 amino acids. With 1 base removed from V and 3 bases from J, the gap between germline ends came to 10 bases. In germline, CDR1 is GTSNPN, CDR2 SVGIG (reference sequence). CDR3 DNA: TGTGCCTGGAGTGGGACAGCCCTCAATCAGCCCCAGCATTTT. Residues: CAWSGTALNQPQHF.

The J gene is TRBJ2-1, the V gene TRBV4-2; D not certain. The CDR3 is made up of 16 amino acids. V was shortened by 1 base and J by 0 bases, with 10 bases between the two germline ends. Germline V CDR1 and CDR2: LGHNA, YNFKEQ. In DNA form, the CDR3 reads TGTGCCAGCAGCCAAGTGGCGGTCCGCTCCTACAATGAGCAGTTCTTC. This encodes CASSQVAVRSYNEQFF.

This chain uses TRBV29-1 with TRBJ1-2; 7 nucleotides match TRBD1. The V and J ends lost 4 bases and 14 bases, in that order; junction bases with no gene match: 10. The CDR3 loop spans 11 amino acids. CDR1 is SQVTM, CDR2 ANQGSEA, per germline. The CDR3 DNA reads as TGCAGCGTTGCACGACAGGGTTCTGATACCTTC. Protein: CSVARQGSDTF.

The V and J genes are TRBV28 and TRBJ2-7; 9 nucleotides match TRBD2. Germline loops: CDR1 MDHEN, CDR2 SYDVKM. The CDR3 has 15 amino acids. The V gene end was trimmed by 6 bases and the J gene end by 1 base; junction bases not matched to a gene: 7. CDR3 region: CASRRAAGGSYEQYF. CDR3 coding DNA: TGTGCCAGCAGGAGGGCGGCGGGAGGGTCCTACGAGCAGTACTTC.

This sequence joins TRBV18 and TRBJ2-5, with D perhaps TRBD1 (5 bases). Germline V gene sequence: CDR1 KGHSH, CDR2 LQKENI. V was trimmed by 4 bases and J by 3 bases, leaving 9 bases between them. The CDR3 extends over 13 amino acids. CDR3 loop: CASSRRGEETQYF. CDR3 DNA sequence: TGTGCCAGCTCACGTAGGGGTGAAGAGACCCAGTACTTC. The full variable domain, in which reference TRBV18 and TRBJ2-5 provide the parts outside the CDR3, is NAGVMQNPRHLVRRRGQEARLRCSPMKGHSHVYWYRQLPEEGLKFMVYLQKENIIDESGMPKERFSAEFPKEGPSILRIQQVVRGDSAAYFCASSRRGEETQYFGPGTRLLVL.

This chain connects TRBV6-5 to TRBJ1-1; 7 bases agree with TRBD1. The CDR3 has 15 amino acids. Germline V gene sequence: CDR1 MNHEY, CDR2 SVGAGI. After removal of 5 bases from V and 1 base from J, the junction contained 7 bases not matched to a gene. The CDR3 region is CASSTQGPGNTEAFF. Here the CDR3 DNA reads TGTGCCAGCAGTACACAGGGGCCGGGGAACACTGAAGCTTTCTTT.

This rearrangement joins TRBV5-5 to TRBJ1-3, with 7 nucleotides matching TRBD1. Per germline, CDR1 SGHKS and CDR2 YYEKEE (reference sequence). V dropped 1 base and J dropped 7; count of bases not matched to a gene: 11. CDR3 length equals 16 residues. CDR3 sequence reads: CASSLRDSGLGNTIYF. CDR3 bases: TGTGCCAGCAGCTTGAGGGACAGCGGCTTGGGGAACACCATATATTTT.

J is TRBJ2-4 and V is TRBV28; D is possibly TRBD1 (5 bases). Trimming left V 4 bases short and J 8 bases short, with 6 bases between. Germline lookup yields CDR1 MDHEN and CDR2 SYDVKM. The CDR3 has 11 amino acids. As DNA, the CDR3 is TGTGCCAGCAGTTCCAGGGACATTCAGTACTTC. Residues: CASSSRDIQYF.

The chain joins TRBV3-1 (or the pseudogene TRBV3-2) to TRBJ1-6; D perhaps matches TRBD1 (6 bases). The CDR3 covers 16 residues. Germline loops: CDR1 LGHDT, CDR2 YNNKEL (reference sequence). Trimming left V 6 bases short and J 3 bases short, with 15 bases between. The CDR3 loop is CASSKTQGIYNSPLHF. Here the CDR3 DNA reads TGTGCCAGCAGTAAGACACAGGGAATCTATAATTCACCCCTCCACTTT.

The chain carries TRBV5-4 and TRBJ1-2, with D maybe TRBD1 (5 bases). V was shortened by 5 bases and J by 4 bases, with 12 bases between the two germline ends. CDR1 is SGHNT and CDR2 is YYREEE in the germline V gene (reference sequence). This CDR3 comprises 13 residues. This chain's CDR3 is CASRGDSGYGYTF. As DNA, the CDR3 is TGTGCCAGCAGGGGGGACTCCGGCTATGGCTACACCTTC.

This chain uses TRBV19 with TRBJ1-1; D gene uncertain. V lost 0 bases and J lost 2, with 10 bases in between. Germline assignment: CDR1 LNHDA and CDR2 SQIVND (reference sequence). CDR3 size: 15 residues. In DNA, the CDR3 is TGTGCCAGTAGTATAGATATGACTAGAAACACTGAAGCTTTCTTT. The encoded protein is CASSIDMTRNTEAFF.

This chain uses TRBV11-2 with TRBJ2-3; D call uncertain. CDR1 and CDR2 (germline): SGHAT, FQNNGV. There are 16 residues in the CDR3. Trimming took off 5 bases at V and 0 bases at J, with 15 bases between the two ends. The CDR3 sequence is CASSPRARTSTDTQYF. As DNA, the CDR3 is TGTGCCAGCAGCCCCCGAGCGCGCACTAGCACAGATACGCAGTATTTT.

The rearrangement uses TRBV6-5 and TRBJ1-2; 10 nucleotides agree with TRBD1. Germline lookup yields CDR1 MNHEY and CDR2 SVGAGI. The V and J ends lost 6 bases and 8 bases, in that order; junction bases with no gene match: 6. The CDR3 is made up of 13 amino acids. DNA of the CDR3: TGTGCCAGCAGCCCGACAGGGGGCGCGGGCTACACCTTC. Translating gives CASSPTGGAGYTF.

This clone was recorded only once. The chain recombines TRBV15 with TRBJ2-2, with D maybe TRBD2 (7 bases). The germline CDR1 and CDR2 sequences are LNHNV and YYDKDF (reference sequence). With 5 bases removed from V and 6 bases from J, the gap between germline ends came to 16 bases. This CDR3 is 15 amino acids long. The DNA for the CDR3 is TGTGCCACCAGCCTTGGGGGGGGCCCCGCCGGGGAGCTGTTTTTT. Amino acids: CATSLGGGPAGELFF.

The V and J genes are TRBV27 and TRBJ1-2, with D perhaps TRBD1 (6 bases). This CDR3 is built from 14 residues. Trimming cost V 5 bases and J 0 bases, with 10 bases left between them. In germline, CDR1 is MNHEY, CDR2 SMNVEV (reference sequence). The CDR3 sequence is CASSPGTSNYGYTF. In DNA form, the CDR3 reads TGTGCCAGCAGTCCCGGGACATCTAACTATGGCTACACCTTC.

The rearrangement uses TRBV9 and TRBJ2-2, with 7 bases fitting TRBD1. CDR3 length: 15 amino acids. Losses at the gene ends were 4 bases for V and 3 bases for J; bases not matched to a gene: 6. The V gene's germline CDR1 is SGDLS and CDR2 YYNGEE. CDR3 DNA: TGTGCCAGCAGCACAGGACAGGTAGACACCGGGGAGCTGTTTTTT. Translating gives CASSTGQVDTGELFF. Supplemented by reference TRBV9 and TRBJ2-2, the full variable domain reads DSGVTQTPKHLITATGQRVTLRCSPRSGDLSVYWYQQSLDQGLQFLIQYYNGEERAKGNILERFSAQQFPDLHSELNLSSLELGDSALYFCASSTGQVDTGELFFGEGSRLTVL.

The V call is TRBV3-1 (or the pseudogene TRBV3-2), the J call TRBJ1-5; 7 positions match TRBD1. With V trimmed by 6 bases and J by 7 bases, 9 bases remained unmatched. This CDR3 region has 14 residues. Germline CDR1 and CDR2: LGHDT and YNNKEL (reference sequence). The CDR3 loop reads CASSLTTGIQPQHF. In nucleotides, the CDR3 is TGTGCCAGCAGTTTGACGACAGGGATCCAGCCCCAGCATTTT.

This sequence joins TRBV27 and TRBJ2-1; unclear D gene. This CDR3 has 17 residues. CDR1 is MNHEY and CDR2 is SMNVEV in the germline V gene (reference sequence). Trimming cost V 0 bases and J 2 bases, with 14 bases left between them. CDR3 nucleotides: TGTGCCAGCAGTTTATCCGGCGGTTGGGTGACCTACAATGAGCAGTTCTTC. Protein: CASSLSGGWVTYNEQFF.

The V gene is TRBV5-1, the J gene TRBJ2-5; possibly TRBD1 for D (5 bases). CDR1 SGHRS and CDR2 YFSETQ come from the germline V gene. Trimming took 0 bases from V and 7 from J, leaving 19 bases between them. This CDR3 region has 16 residues. The CDR3 region is CASSLAIQGLQVTQYF. As DNA, the CDR3 is TGCGCCAGCAGCTTGGCCATCCAGGGCTTACAGGTGACCCAGTACTTC. Combining the CDR3 with reference TRBV5-1 and TRBJ2-5 gives the whole variable domain KAGVTQTPRYLIKTRGQQVTLSCSPISGHRSVSWYQQTPGQGLQFLFEYFSETQRNKGNFPGRFSGRQFSNSRSEMNVSTLELGDSALYLCASSLAIQGLQVTQYFGPGTRLLVL.

As DNA, the CDR3 is TGTGCCAGCAGCACTTCGACAGGGGGCCGTCCCGGGGAGCTGTTTTTT. Encoded protein: CASSTSTGGRPGELFF. The genes are TRBV5-4 and TRBJ2-2; the match to TRBD1 covers 10 bases. The CDR3 consists of 16 residues. V shed 4 bases, J shed 6 bases, and the junction held 9 bases outside the gene matches. Germline-derived CDR1 and CDR2 are SGHNT and YYREEE (reference sequence).

The chain carries TRBV11-1 and TRBJ2-3, with 8 bases lining up with TRBD1. The CDR3 length is 15 residues. The V gene end was trimmed by 6 bases and the J gene end by 0 bases; junction bases not matched to a gene: 5. The V gene's germline CDR1 is SGHAT and CDR2 FQDESV (reference sequence). The CDR3 DNA is TGTGCCAGCAGACAGGGACAGGCTAGCACAGATACGCAGTATTTT. Its translation: CASRQGQASTDTQYF.

The CDR3 spells CAISESWGTGTYEQYF. The CDR3 DNA reads TGTGCCATCAGTGAGTCGTGGGGGACAGGGACCTACGAGCAGTACTTC. The J gene is TRBJ2-7, the V gene TRBV10-3, with 9 bases lining up with TRBD1. The germline gives CDR1 ENHRY, CDR2 SYGVKD. Trimming removed 0 bases from V and 2 bases from J; junction bases left unmatched: 5. CDR3 length equals 16 residues.

J is TRBJ1-5 and V is TRBV3-1 (or the pseudogene TRBV3-2); 8 bases are shared with TRBD1. Germline-derived CDR1 and CDR2 are LGHDT and YNNKEL (reference sequence). V dropped 3 bases and J dropped 6; count of bases not matched to a gene: 1. This CDR3 has 13 amino acids. The CDR3 coding sequence is TGTGCCAGCAGCCAGGACAGGGTTCAGCCCCAGCATTTT. Its translation is CASSQDRVQPQHF.

The chain employs TRBV6-4 and TRBJ2-1; 9 bases align to TRBD2. The junction had 4 bases not matched to a gene; V was cut back by 6 bases and J by 4 bases. The CDR3 contains 14 residues. Looked up from germline, CDR1 is MRHNA and CDR2 is SNTAGT. The DNA for the CDR3 is TGTGCCAGCAGCCCTAGCGGGGATTACAATGAGCAGTTCTTC. Its translation is CASSPSGDYNEQFF.

V gene TRBV6-5 combines with J gene TRBJ2-2; 7 bases map to TRBD1. Germline CDR1 MNHEY, CDR2 SVGAGI. V lost 7 bases to trimming and J lost 1 base; unmatched junction nucleotides: 3. The CDR3 spans 14 residues. For the CDR3, the DNA is TGTGCCAGCATGAGGACAGGGAACACCGGGGAGCTGTTTTTT. This codes for CASMRTGNTGELFF.

The chain carries TRBV5-1 and TRBJ1-5, with 7 nucleotides matching TRBD1. Looked up from germline, CDR1 is SGHRS and CDR2 is YFSETQ. With V trimmed by 4 bases and J by 6 bases, 10 bases remained unmatched. The CDR3 has 15 amino acids. The CDR3 sequence: CASSQGTVPGQPQHF. CDR3 bases: TGCGCCAGCAGCCAGGGGACAGTCCCGGGTCAGCCCCAGCATTTT.

V usage is TRBV5-1 and J usage is TRBJ1-6; 9 bases are shared with TRBD1. With 4 bases clipped from V and 5 bases from J, the junction kept 7 bases outside the gene matches. Germline V lookup: CDR1 SGHRS, CDR2 YFSETQ. The length of the CDR3 is 16 residues. The CDR3 reads CASSPNRGQDNSPLHF. Here the CDR3 DNA reads TGCGCCAGCAGCCCAAACAGGGGGCAAGATAATTCACCCCTCCACTTT.